This TCR beta chain was profiled in a study of PD-1 blockade in mismatch repair-deficient tumors. Study-wide results and caveats: Rapid post-treatment expansion, then contraction, generally preceding radiologic response, marked tumor-resident clones.

With regard to this clone: Its antigen is unidentified. At one end the junction does not follow the germline gene, possibly because of a read error.

Germline assignment: CDR1 SSHAT and CDR2 FNYEAQ (reference sequence). The CDR3 totals 13 residues. Using immunoSEQ multiplex PCR, the repertoire was profiled, and TCRdb retains in-frame clones only, with some absent. The repertoire includes over 100,000 clones, more than 60% of them detected once, and approximately 4.7% sits in the top ten. This sequence was found in an adult with mismatch repair-deficient cancer. This material consisted of peripheral blood, taken about 13 months after starting pembrolizumab. The chain links TRBV7-7 to TRBJ2-1; no clear D. CDR3 amino acids: CASSLDIHREQFF. In nucleotides, the CDR3 is TGTGCTAGCAGCTTAGATATCCACCGGGAGCAGTTCTTC.